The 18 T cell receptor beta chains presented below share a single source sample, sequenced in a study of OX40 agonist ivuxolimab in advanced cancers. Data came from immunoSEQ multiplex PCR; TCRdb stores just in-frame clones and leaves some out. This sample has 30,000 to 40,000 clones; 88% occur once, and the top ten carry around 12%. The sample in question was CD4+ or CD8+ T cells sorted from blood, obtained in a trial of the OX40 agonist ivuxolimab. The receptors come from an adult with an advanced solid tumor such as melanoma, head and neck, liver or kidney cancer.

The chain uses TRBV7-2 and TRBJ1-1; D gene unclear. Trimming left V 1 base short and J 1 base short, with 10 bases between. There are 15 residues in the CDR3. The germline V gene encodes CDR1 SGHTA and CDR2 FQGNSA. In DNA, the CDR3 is TGTGCCAGCAGCTTAGAGACCGATCCGAACACTGAAGCTTTCTTT. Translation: CASSLETDPNTEAFF.

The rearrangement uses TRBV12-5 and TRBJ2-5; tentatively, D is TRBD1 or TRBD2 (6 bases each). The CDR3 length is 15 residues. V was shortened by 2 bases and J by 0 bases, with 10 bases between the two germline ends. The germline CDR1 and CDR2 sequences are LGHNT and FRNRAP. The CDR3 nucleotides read TGTGCTAGTGGTTTGCCTAGGGGGGACCAAGAGACCCAGTACTTC. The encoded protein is CASGLPRGDQETQYF.

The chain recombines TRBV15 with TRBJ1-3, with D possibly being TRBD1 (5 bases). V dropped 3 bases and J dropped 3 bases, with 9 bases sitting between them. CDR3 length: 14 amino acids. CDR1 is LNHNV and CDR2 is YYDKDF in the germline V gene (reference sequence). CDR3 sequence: CATSSTGGGNTIYF. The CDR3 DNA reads TGTGCCACCAGCAGTACAGGTGGTGGAAACACCATATATTTT. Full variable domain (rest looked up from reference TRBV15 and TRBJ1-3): DAMVIQNPRYQVTQFGKPVTLSCSQTLNHNVMYWYQQKSSQAPKLLFHYYDKDFNNEADTPDNFQSRRPNTSFCFLDIRSPGLGDTAMYLCATSSTGGGNTIYFGEGSWLTVV.

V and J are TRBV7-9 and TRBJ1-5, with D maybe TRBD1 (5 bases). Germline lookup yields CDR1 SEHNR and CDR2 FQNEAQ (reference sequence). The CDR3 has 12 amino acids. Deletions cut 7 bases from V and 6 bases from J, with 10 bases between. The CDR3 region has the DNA TGTGCCAGCACCCAGGGCGGTCAGCCCCAGCATTTT. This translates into CASTQGGQPQHF.

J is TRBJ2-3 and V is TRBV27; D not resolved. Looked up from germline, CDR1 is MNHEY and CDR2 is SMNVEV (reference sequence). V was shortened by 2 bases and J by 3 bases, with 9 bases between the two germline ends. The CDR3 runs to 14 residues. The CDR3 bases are TGTGCCAGCAGTTTAGGGGTACTGACAGATACGCAGTATTTT. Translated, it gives CASSLGVLTDTQYF.

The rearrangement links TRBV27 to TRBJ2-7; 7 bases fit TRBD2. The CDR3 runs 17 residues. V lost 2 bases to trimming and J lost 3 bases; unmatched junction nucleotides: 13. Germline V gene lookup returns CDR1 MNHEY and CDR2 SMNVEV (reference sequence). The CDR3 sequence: CASSLGAGEQVSYEQYF. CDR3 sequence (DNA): TGTGCCAGCAGTTTAGGTGCGGGAGAGCAAGTAAGCTACGAGCAGTACTTC.

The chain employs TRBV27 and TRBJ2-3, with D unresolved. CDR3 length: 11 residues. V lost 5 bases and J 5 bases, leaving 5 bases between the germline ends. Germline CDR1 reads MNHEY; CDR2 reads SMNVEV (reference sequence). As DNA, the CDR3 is TGTGCCAGCAGTGGGATAGATACGCAGTATTTT. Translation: CASSGIDTQYF.

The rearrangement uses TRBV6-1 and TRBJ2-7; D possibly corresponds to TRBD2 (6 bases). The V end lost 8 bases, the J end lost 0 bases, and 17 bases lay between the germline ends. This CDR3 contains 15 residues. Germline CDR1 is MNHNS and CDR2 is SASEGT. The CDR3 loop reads CASLETSLGSYEQYF. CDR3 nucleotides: TGTGCCAGCTTAGAAACTAGCTTGGGCTCCTACGAGCAGTACTTC.

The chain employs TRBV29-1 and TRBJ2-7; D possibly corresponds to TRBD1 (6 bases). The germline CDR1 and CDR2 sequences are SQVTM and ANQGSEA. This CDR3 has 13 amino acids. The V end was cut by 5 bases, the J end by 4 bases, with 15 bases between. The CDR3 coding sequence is TGCAGCGTTTCCGGGACACGTGCGTACGAGCAGTACTTC. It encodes CSVSGTRAYEQYF.

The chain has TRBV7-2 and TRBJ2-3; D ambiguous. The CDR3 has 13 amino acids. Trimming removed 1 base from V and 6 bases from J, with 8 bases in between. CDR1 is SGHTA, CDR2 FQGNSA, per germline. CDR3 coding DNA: TGTGCCAGCAGCTTAGTTGTAGCCGATACGCAGTATTTT. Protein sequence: CASSLVVADTQYF.

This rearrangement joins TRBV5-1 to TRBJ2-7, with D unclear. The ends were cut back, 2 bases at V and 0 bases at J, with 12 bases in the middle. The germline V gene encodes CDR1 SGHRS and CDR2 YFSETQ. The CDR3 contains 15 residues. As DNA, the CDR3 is TGCGCCAGCAGCTTCGCAGATCCAAGCTCCTACGAGCAGTACTTC. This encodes CASSFADPSSYEQYF.

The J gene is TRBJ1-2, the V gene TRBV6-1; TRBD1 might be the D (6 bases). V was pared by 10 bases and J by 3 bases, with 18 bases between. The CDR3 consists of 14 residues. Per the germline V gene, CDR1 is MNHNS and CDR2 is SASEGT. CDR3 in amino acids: CAILGGRVDYGYTF. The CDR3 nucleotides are TGTGCCATTTTAGGGGGGAGGGTCGACTATGGCTACACCTTC.

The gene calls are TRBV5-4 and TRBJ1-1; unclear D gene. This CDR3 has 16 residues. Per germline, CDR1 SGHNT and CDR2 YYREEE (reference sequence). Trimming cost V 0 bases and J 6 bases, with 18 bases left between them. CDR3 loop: CASSLGWEPRSAEAFF. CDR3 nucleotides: TGTGCCAGCAGCTTGGGGTGGGAACCGCGGAGCGCTGAAGCTTTCTTT. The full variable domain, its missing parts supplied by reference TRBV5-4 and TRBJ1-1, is ETGVTQSPTHLIKTRGQQVTLRCSSQSGHNTVSWYQQALGQGPQFIFQYYREEENGRGNFPPRFSGLQFPNYSSELNVNALELDDSALYLCASSLGWEPRSAEAFFGQGTRLTVV.

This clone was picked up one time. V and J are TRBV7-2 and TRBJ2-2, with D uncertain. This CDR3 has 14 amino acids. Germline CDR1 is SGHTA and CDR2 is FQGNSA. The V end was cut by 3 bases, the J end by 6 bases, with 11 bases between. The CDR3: CASSFARPAGELFF. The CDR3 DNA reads TGTGCCAGCAGCTTTGCAAGGCCGGCCGGGGAGCTGTTTTTT.

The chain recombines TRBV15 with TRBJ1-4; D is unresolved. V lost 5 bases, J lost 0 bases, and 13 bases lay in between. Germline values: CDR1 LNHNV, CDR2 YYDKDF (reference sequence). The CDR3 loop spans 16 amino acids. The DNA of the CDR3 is TGTGCCACCAGCCCCCGCCATGGGGCAACTAATGAAAAACTGTTTTTT. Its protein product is CATSPRHGATNEKLFF.

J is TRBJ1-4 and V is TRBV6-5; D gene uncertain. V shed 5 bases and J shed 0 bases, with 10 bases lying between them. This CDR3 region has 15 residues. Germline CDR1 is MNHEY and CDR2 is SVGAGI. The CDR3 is CASSPYSATNEKLFF. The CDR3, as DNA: TGTGCCAGCAGTCCCTACTCGGCAACTAATGAAAAACTGTTTTTT.

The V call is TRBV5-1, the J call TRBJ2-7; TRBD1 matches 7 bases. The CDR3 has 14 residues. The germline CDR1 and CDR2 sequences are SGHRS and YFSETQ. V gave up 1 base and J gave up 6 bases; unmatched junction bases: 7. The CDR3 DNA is TGCGCCAGCAGCTTGACAGGGGCTTGGGGCGAGCAGTACTTC. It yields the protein CASSLTGAWGEQYF.

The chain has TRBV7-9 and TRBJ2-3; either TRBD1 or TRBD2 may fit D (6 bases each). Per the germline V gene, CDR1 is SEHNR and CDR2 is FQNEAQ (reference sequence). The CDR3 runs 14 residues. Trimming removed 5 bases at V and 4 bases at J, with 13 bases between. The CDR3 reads CASSPRGAADTQYF. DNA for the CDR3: TGTGCCAGCAGCCCGAGGGGGGCCGCAGATACGCAGTATTTT.